What follows are 5 T cell receptor beta chains derived from one specimen sequenced in a study of blood T cell repertoires in COVID-19. TCRdb's copy holds only in-frame clones and misses some; the assay was immunoSEQ multiplex PCR. The repertoire holds around 59,000 clones, with 80% as singletons. Material for sequencing was peripheral blood. The receptors originated from a man aged 55 to 69 with acute or convalescent COVID-19.

The rearrangement joins TRBV7-2 to TRBJ1-2; D unresolved. V was shortened by 1 base and J by 8 bases, with 11 bases between the two germline ends. The CDR3 is made up of 13 amino acids. Germline V gives CDR1 SGHTA, CDR2 FQGNSA. For the CDR3, the DNA is TGTGCCAGCAGCTTAGGACATGATAGGGGCTACACCTTC. Encoded protein: CASSLGHDRGYTF.

The chain is built from TRBV7-8 and TRBJ2-1; D may be TRBD2 (6 bases). Deletions cut 5 bases from V and 0 bases from J, with 11 bases between. Germline V CDR1 and CDR2: SGHVS, FQNEAQ. The CDR3 runs 15 residues. The CDR3 sequence: CASSHGGSSYNEQFF. CDR3 DNA: TGTGCCAGCAGCCACGGGGGAAGCTCCTACAATGAGCAGTTCTTC.

V is TRBV25-1 and J is TRBJ1-3; D is possibly TRBD1 (6 bases). V gave up 5 bases and J gave up 1 base, with 12 bases separating them. Looked up from germline, CDR1 is MGHDK and CDR2 is SYGVNS. The CDR3 contains 15 residues. Here the CDR3 DNA reads TGTGCCAGCAGTACCGGGACAAGTTCTGGAAACACCATATATTTT. Its protein is CASSTGTSSGNTIYF.

The CDR3 sequence is CATAERAVDEQFF. The CDR3 DNA sequence: TGTGCCACTGCAGAGCGGGCGGTCGATGAGCAGTTCTTC. This chain links TRBV18 with TRBJ2-1; possibly TRBD2 for D (6 bases). This CDR3 spans 13 amino acids. Germline values: CDR1 KGHSH, CDR2 LQKENI. V lost 10 bases and J lost 8, with 18 bases in between.

The CDR3: CASSERGFYGYTF. CDR3 nucleotides: TGTGCCAGCAGTGAAAGGGGGTTCTATGGCTACACCTTC. The V call is TRBV6-1, the J call TRBJ1-2, with D possibly TRBD1 on 6 matching bases. The CDR3 is made up of 13 amino acids. Germline V gives CDR1 MNHNS, CDR2 SASEGT. V lost 2 bases and J lost 4, with 8 bases in between.